The TCR beta chain under discussion was sequenced for a study of cytomegalovirus exposure and HLA in healthy donors. Study findings and constraints: Sequencing likely caused a cluster of highly shared sequence variants. Some V segments, TRBV6-2 and TRBV6-3 among them, were indistinguishable and were therefore excluded.

In the case of this clone: Antigen: not known.

Trimming left V 6 bases short and J 8 bases short, with 28 bases between. Germline assignment: CDR1 SQVTM and CDR2 ANQGSEA. This CDR3 contains 16 residues. PCR involved 60 Vbeta and 13 Jbeta primers. Profiling relied on immunoSEQ multiplex PCR, and the TCRdb table lists in-frame clones only, not all of them. The sample has more than 95,000 clones; about 74% are singletons. This clonotype was sampled from a woman aged 45-65 years in good health and CMV-seropositive. The rearrangement uses TRBV29-1 and TRBJ1-2; D may be TRBD1 (5 bases). Source material: PBMCs. The CDR3 DNA follows: TGCAGCGTGGACTTACAGGCGGGCGGGATAACTGGGGGCTACACCTTC. Translation: CSVDLQAGGITGGYTF.